This T cell receptor beta chain was captured in a study of blood T cell repertoires in COVID-19. Study-level background: Samples came from the United States, Italy and Spain, spanning acute and convalescent COVID-19.

Authors' processing steps: The authors estimated nucleated cell counts from reference gene primer amplification. Generated by immunoSEQ multiplex PCR, the TCRdb table keeps only in-frame clones and is missing some. The V and J calls and clone size come from that table; D and trimming were worked out from the DNA. The sample contains 400,000 to 450,000 clones, around 89% of which appear only once. V shed 6 bases and J 6 bases; nucleotides not matched to a gene: 6. The CDR3 consists of 13 residues. Germline lookup yields CDR1 SNHLY and CDR2 FYNNEI. The chain combines TRBV2 with TRBJ1-2, with 8 bases fitting TRBD1. The receptor comes from a woman aged 45-60 years with COVID-19, enrolled during active disease. The sample consisted of peripheral blood. The CDR3 loop is CASSLRQGNGYTF. The CDR3 DNA is TGTGCCAGCAGCCTCAGACAGGGGAATGGCTACACCTTC.